This TCR beta chain was observed in a study of blood T cell repertoires in COVID-19. Study context: Some COVID-19 samples were acute and others convalescent; all came from the United States, Italy and Spain. Sources were T cells, B-cell-depleted T cells, or PBMCs; the material itself was cDNA or gDNA.

V lost 6 bases, J lost 4 bases, and 12 bases lay in between. This CDR3 is built from 14 residues. Per germline, CDR1 LNHDA and CDR2 SQIVND (reference sequence). The repertoire was sequenced with immunoSEQ multiplex PCR; TCRdb's copy has only in-frame clones and lacks some. The table has tens of thousands of clones, approximately 87% seen once. The sample taken for sequencing was peripheral blood. The chain recombines TRBV19 with TRBJ1-4, with D possibly being TRBD1 (5 bases). This TCR derives from a man in his forties or fifties with active COVID-19. CDR3 in DNA: TGTGCCAGTAGGATACGGGGGGATAATGAAAAACTGTTTTTT. This codes for CASRIRGDNEKLFF.